This T cell receptor beta chain was captured by sequencing in a study of blood T cell repertoires in COVID-19. Study-wide background: Donors in the United States, Italy and Spain gave samples during acute or convalescent COVID-19. Sample material is recorded as cDNA or gDNA derived from T cells, B-cell-depleted T cells, or PBMCs.

The germline V and J ends were trimmed by 4 bases and 0 bases, with 11 bases remaining between them. Germline values: CDR1 SGHRS, CDR2 YFSETQ. The CDR3 is made up of 15 amino acids. The repertoire was sequenced with immunoSEQ multiplex PCR; TCRdb's copy has only in-frame clones and lacks some. Of about 190,000 clones listed, 75% to 90% were seen once; the top ten hold around 1.1%. V is TRBV5-1 and J is TRBJ1-5; no firm D call. Sequenced: peripheral blood. The receptor comes from a man aged 25 to 45 with acute or convalescent COVID-19. CDR3 amino acids: CASSHDGNSNQPQHF. CDR3 nucleotide sequence: TGCGCCAGCAGCCATGACGGGAATAGCAATCAGCCCCAGCATTTT.